The 24 T cell receptor beta chains in this list originate from one sample, sequenced in a study of T cell changes during pregnancy in multiple sclerosis (dated by TCRdb to the late 2010s). The library relied on the immunoSEQ multiplex PCR assay. Here the immuneACCESS table is served through TCRdb, limited to in-frame sequences with V and J called. Missing clones are a known gap in these copies; in checked studies unresolved V genes cover under half, and the rest lacks a known reason. This sample holds 45,000 to 60,000 clones; around 92% were observed only once. Jointly, the top ten make up over 1% of the sample. This specimen consisted of peripheral blood, obtained after pregnancy. The receptors derive from a female donor in good health, enrolled as a control in a pregnancy study.

This clone was observed once. This chain uses TRBV4-1 with TRBJ2-1, with 11 nucleotides matching TRBD2. V was clipped by 0 bases and J by 6 bases; unmatched bases: 1. This CDR3 is 15 amino acids long. In germline, CDR1 is MGHRA, CDR2 YSYEKL. The chain's CDR3 is CASSQELAGVNEQFF. DNA of the CDR3: TGCGCCAGCAGCCAAGAACTAGCGGGGGTCAATGAGCAGTTCTTC.

The chain has TRBV7-2 and TRBJ2-7; 10 nucleotides match TRBD1. This CDR3 has 15 residues. Losses at the gene ends were 5 bases for V and 2 bases for J; bases not matched to a gene: 6. Germline loops: CDR1 SGHTA, CDR2 FQGNSA. In nucleotides, the CDR3 is TGTGCCAGCAGCCCGGACAGGGGGGATACCTACGAGCAGTACTTC. Its protein product is CASSPDRGDTYEQYF.

The table lists this clone with a count of one. The chain joins TRBV19 to TRBJ1-4; D perhaps matches TRBD1 (6 bases). The CDR3 consists of 14 residues. Germline CDR1 and CDR2: LNHDA and SQIVND (reference sequence). Trimming stripped 3 bases from V and 7 bases from J, with 12 bases between. CDR3 loop: CASSILGAREKLFF. In DNA form, the CDR3 reads TGTGCCAGTAGTATCTTGGGGGCACGTGAAAAACTGTTTTTT.

The chain couples TRBV18 to TRBJ1-4; D is uncertain. CDR1 is KGHSH and CDR2 is LQKENI in the germline V gene. V gave up 3 bases and J gave up 0 bases, with 5 bases separating them. This CDR3 spans 14 amino acids. CDR3 DNA: TGTGCCAGCTCACCCGGGGCAACTAATGAAAAACTGTTTTTT. Translated: CASSPGATNEKLFF.

The V call is TRBV5-6, the J call TRBJ2-7; tentative D call: TRBD2 (6 bases). The CDR3 runs 16 residues. Trimming took 7 bases from V and 0 from J, leaving 20 bases between them. Germline V CDR1 and CDR2: SGHDT, YYEEEE. CDR3 region: CASARLGEDSSYEQYF. The CDR3 region has the DNA TGTGCCAGCGCGAGACTAGGGGAGGATAGCTCCTACGAGCAGTACTTC.

The V gene is TRBV7-2, the J gene TRBJ2-1; 8 bases align to TRBD2. This CDR3 is 16 amino acids long. The trim removed 3 bases at V and 7 bases at J, leaving 11 bases unmatched. In germline, CDR1 is SGHTA, CDR2 FQGNSA. For the CDR3, the DNA is TGTGCCAGCAGCTTTGGGCGGGGGGCCATGGGGAATGAGCAGTTCTTC. Translating it yields CASSFGRGAMGNEQFF.

The chain couples TRBV29-1 to TRBJ1-1; 10 positions match TRBD1. This CDR3 is built from 12 residues. The junction had 3 bases not matched to a gene; V was cut back by 4 bases and J by 7 bases. Germline V gene lookup returns CDR1 SQVTM and CDR2 ANQGSEA. The CDR3 DNA is TGCAGCGTTGGGACAGGGGGGTTTGAAGCTTTCTTT. Its protein product is CSVGTGGFEAFF. Full variable domain (remainder filled in from reference TRBV29-1 and TRBJ1-1): SAVISQKPSRDICQRGTSLTIQCQVDSQVTMMFWYRQQPGQSLTLIATANQGSEATYESGFVIDKFPISRPNLTFSTLTVSNMSPEDSSIYLCSVGTGGFEAFFGQGTRLTVV.

V and J are TRBV7-9 and TRBJ2-7; the D gene is possibly TRBD1 (5 bases). The V end was cut by 1 base, the J end by 0 bases, with 7 bases between. The CDR3 is 14 amino acids. Germline CDR1 reads SEHNR; CDR2 reads FQNEAQ (reference sequence). CDR3 sequence: CASSLGQSSYEQYF. CDR3 in DNA: TGTGCCAGCAGCTTAGGACAGAGCTCCTACGAGCAGTACTTC.

The chain recombines TRBV15 with TRBJ2-7; 9 bases map to TRBD1. The V gene end was trimmed by 3 bases and the J gene end by 0 bases; junction bases not matched to a gene: 3. The CDR3 length is 15 residues. The germline gives CDR1 LNHNV, CDR2 YYDKDF (reference sequence). CDR3 sequence reads: CATSSPGQGSYEQYF. Written as DNA, the CDR3 is TGTGCCACCAGCAGTCCGGGACAGGGCTCCTACGAGCAGTACTTC.

V is TRBV25-1 and J is TRBJ1-3, with a weak D call TRBD1 (6 bases). Germline loops: CDR1 MGHDK, CDR2 SYGVNS. V lost 4 bases and J lost 0, with 19 bases in between. This CDR3 has 18 amino acids. The CDR3 sequence: CASSGRSGQLPSGNTIYF. CDR3 in DNA: TGTGCCAGCAGTGGCCGATCCGGACAGCTCCCCTCTGGAAACACCATATATTTT.

The genes are TRBV4-3 and TRBJ1-4; D call uncertain. The germline CDR1 and CDR2 sequences are LGHNA and YSLEER. The CDR3 is 15 amino acids. V shed 1 base and J shed 10 bases, with 16 bases lying between them. The DNA of the CDR3 is TGCGCCAGCAGCCAAGGGCAGGTCGCTTTCGGAAAACTGTTTTTT. Translating gives CASSQGQVAFGKLFF.

The chain carries TRBV29-1 and TRBJ2-7; D call uncertain. The CDR3 has 13 residues. V lost 3 bases, J lost 3 bases, and 12 bases lay in between. From germline, CDR1 is SQVTM and CDR2 ANQGSEA. The CDR3 reads CSVEASPLYEQYF. In nucleotides, the CDR3 is TGCAGCGTTGAGGCATCCCCCCTCTACGAGCAGTACTTC.

The gene calls are TRBV28 and TRBJ2-1; the match to TRBD2 covers 8 bases. This CDR3 contains 15 residues. Looked up from germline, CDR1 is MDHEN and CDR2 is SYDVKM. J gave up 7 bases and V 2 bases, and 7 bases lay outside the gene matches. CDR3 protein: CASSLTGGRKNEQFF. The DNA of the CDR3 is TGTGCCAGCAGTTTAACCGGCGGGAGGAAAAATGAGCAGTTCTTC.

Regarding this clone: Additional DNA sequences in this sample encode the identical CDR3. CDR3 in amino acids: CAWSVIGNTEAFF. CDR3 nucleotide sequence: TGTGCCTGGAGTGTAATCGGGAACACTGAAGCTTTCTTT. The J gene is TRBJ1-1, the V gene TRBV30; D is uncertain. CDR3 length: 13 residues. Germline V lookup: CDR1 GTSNPN, CDR2 SVGIG (reference sequence). V was shortened by 0 bases and J by 1 base, with 6 bases between the two germline ends.

The chain carries TRBV28 and TRBJ2-7, with 7 nucleotides matching TRBD1. The germline V gene has CDR1 MDHEN and CDR2 SYDVKM. The CDR3 loop spans 15 amino acids. Trimming cost V 5 bases and J 2 bases; bases outside gene matches: 9. This CDR3 reads CASSPPPQGAYEQYF. The DNA for the CDR3 is TGTGCCAGCAGTCCACCCCCCCAGGGGGCCTACGAGCAGTACTTC.

The chain carries TRBV2 and TRBJ2-5; 8 nucleotides align to TRBD1. CDR1 is SNHLY and CDR2 is FYNNEI in the germline V gene. The CDR3 consists of 15 residues. J was trimmed by 0 bases and V by 4 bases; bases with no gene match: 4. CDR3 nucleotides: TGTGCCAGCAGTGTCGGACAGGGTCACCAAGAGACCCAGTACTTC. It yields the protein CASSVGQGHQETQYF.

This chain joins TRBV6-5 and TRBJ2-2; D might be TRBD2 (6 bases). Looked up from germline, CDR1 is MNHEY and CDR2 is SVGAGI. Trimming took off 2 bases at V and 5 bases at J, with 9 bases between the two ends. The length of the CDR3 is 14 residues. Here the CDR3 DNA reads TGTGCCAGCAGTTACATTGGAGGGACCGGGGAGCTGTTTTTT. It is translated as CASSYIGGTGELFF.

The chain couples TRBV5-1 to TRBJ2-1; D might be TRBD1 (6 bases). Germline V gives CDR1 SGHRS, CDR2 YFSETQ. With 0 bases removed from V and 6 bases from J, the gap between germline ends came to 13 bases. The length of the CDR3 is 15 residues. The CDR3 DNA follows: TGCGCCAGCAGCTTGGGGGGGCTCGGAATCAATGAGCAGTTCTTC. Translated, it gives CASSLGGLGINEQFF.

V is TRBV12-1 and J is TRBJ1-1. TRBV12-1 is tagged as a pseudogene. The CDR3 spans 14 residues. The CDR3 DNA follows: TGTGCCAGCAGCTCCCGGGCCCGCGGGCCTGAAGCTTTCTTT. It encodes CASSSRARGPEAFF.

This chain joins TRBV6-5 and TRBJ2-7; TRBD2 aligns across 7 bases. The CDR3 is 13 residues long. Trimming removed 5 bases from V and 4 bases from J; junction bases left unmatched: 5. Germline values: CDR1 MNHEY, CDR2 SVGAGI. The CDR3 protein is CASSKREGYEQYF. The DNA for the CDR3 is TGTGCCAGCAGTAAAAGGGAGGGGTACGAGCAGTACTTC.

V and J are TRBV7-2 and TRBJ1-2; perhaps TRBD1 as D (6 bases). CDR3 length equals 14 residues. Germline CDR1 SGHTA, CDR2 FQGNSA. V lost 5 bases, J lost 3 bases, and 13 bases lay in between. CDR3 bases: TGTGCCAGCAGCCTAGAGACAGGTCACTATGGCTACACCTTC. Translating gives CASSLETGHYGYTF.

The V and J genes are TRBV14 and TRBJ2-2; a weak D match, TRBD2 (6 bases). The length of the CDR3 is 15 residues. V gave up 1 base and J gave up 4 bases, with 10 bases separating them. Germline V gives CDR1 SGHDN, CDR2 FVKESK. The chain's CDR3 is CASSQGRGPTGELFF. The CDR3 nucleotides are TGTGCCAGCAGCCAAGGGAGGGGCCCCACCGGGGAGCTGTTTTTT.

CDR3 amino acids: CASSRQGQGAYEQYF. The DNA of the CDR3 is TGTGCCAGCAGCCGTCAGGGACAGGGGGCCTACGAGCAGTACTTC. J is TRBJ2-7 and V is TRBV5-4; TRBD1 agrees at 11 bases. This CDR3 is 15 amino acids long. CDR1 is SGHNT, CDR2 YYREEE, per germline (reference sequence). V dropped 4 bases and J dropped 2; count of bases not matched to a gene: 5.

This clone appeared a single time. The rearrangement uses TRBV15 and TRBJ2-7; D possibly corresponds to TRBD2 (6 bases). This CDR3 has 13 amino acids. Germline V gene data show CDR1 as LNHNV and CDR2 as YYDKDF (reference sequence). Between the trimmed V and J ends, which lost 0 bases and 4 bases, there was a span of 7 bases. DNA for the CDR3: TGTGCCACCAGCAGAGAGCGGGGTTACGAGCAGTACTTC. Its translation: CATSRERGYEQYF.